The 2 T cell receptor beta chains reported below all come from one sample, sequenced in a study of cytomegalovirus exposure and HLA in healthy donors. With 60 Vbeta and 13 Jbeta primers, the PCR was carried out. The protocol was immunoSEQ multiplex PCR, while the TCRdb copy is restricted to in-frame clones and leaves out a portion. The sample lists under 70,000 clones, more than 60% seen once, with more than 4.5% in the top ten. Material: PBMCs. The receptors shown here come from a male donor in good health and CMV-seropositive.

This chain links TRBV11-2 with TRBJ1-1; TRBD1 agrees at 9 bases. The CDR3 is 16 amino acids. Germline CDR1 and CDR2: SGHAT and FQNNGV. V shed 2 bases, J shed 7 bases, and the junction held 11 bases outside the gene matches. As DNA, the CDR3 is TGTGCCAGCAGCTTATTACCGGGACAGGGAAACCTTGAAGCTTTCTTT. Encoded protein: CASSLLPGQGNLEAFF.

The chain is built from TRBV30 and TRBJ2-1; TRBD2 matches 8 bases. The CDR3 is 16 amino acids. CDR1 is GTSNPN and CDR2 is SVGIG in the germline V gene (reference sequence). V lost 1 base, J lost 8 bases, and 13 bases stayed unmatched. Here the CDR3 DNA reads TGTGCCTGGAGTGGGAGTTTTCGGGGGGGCCTCCATGAGCAGTTCTTC. It encodes CAWSGSFRGGLHEQFF.